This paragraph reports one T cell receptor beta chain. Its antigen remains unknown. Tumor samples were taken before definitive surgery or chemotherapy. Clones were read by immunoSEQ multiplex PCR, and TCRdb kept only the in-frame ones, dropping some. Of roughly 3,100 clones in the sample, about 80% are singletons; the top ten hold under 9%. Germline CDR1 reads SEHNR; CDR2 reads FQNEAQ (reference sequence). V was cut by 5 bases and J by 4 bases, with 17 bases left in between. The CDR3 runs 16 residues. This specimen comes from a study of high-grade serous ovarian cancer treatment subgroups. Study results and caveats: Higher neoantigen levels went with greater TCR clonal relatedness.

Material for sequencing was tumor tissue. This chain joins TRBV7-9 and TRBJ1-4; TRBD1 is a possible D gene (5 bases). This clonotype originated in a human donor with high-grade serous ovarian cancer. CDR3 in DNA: TGTGCCAGCAGCCGAACAGGAGAGCGTAATAATGAAAAACTGTTTTTT. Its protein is CASSRTGERNNEKLFF.